These 15 T cell receptor beta chains originate from one sample sequenced in a study of response to subunit inactivated influenza vaccine. MiXCR, applied by TCRdb to the RT-PCR reads, yields one record per CDR3 protein. The table shows approximately 500,000 distinct CDR3 sequences, with 20% to 25% occurring only once. The same sample was also used in a study of T cells expressing NK-cell markers. This second study notes: A 5'RACE template switching approach incorporating UMIs was used to make TCR beta cDNA.

The sequences come from CD4+ T cells sorted from PBMCs, collected 11 to 12 days after vaccination. The receptors stem from a man in his fifties who received an inactivated influenza vaccine.

This clonotype has only a few counts. The V gene is TRBV24-1, the J gene TRBJ2-3; D is ambiguous. This CDR3 contains 12 residues. The V gene's germline CDR1 is KGHDR and CDR2 SFDVKD. Trimming took 4 bases from V and 2 from J, leaving 3 bases between them. The chain's CDR3 is CATSEVTDTQYF. The CDR3 nucleotides are TGTGCCACCAGTGAAGTCACAGATACGCAGTATTTT.

This clonotype came up many times. The V call is TRBV7-9, the J call TRBJ1-5; D unclear. V was clipped by 4 bases and J by 9 bases, with 10 bases between them. The germline V gene encodes CDR1 SEHNR and CDR2 FQNEAQ (reference sequence). This CDR3 spans 12 amino acids. The CDR3 DNA reads TGTGCCAGCAGCTCCTCTGAGGGGCCCCAGCATTTT. Protein sequence: CASSSSEGPQHF. The complete variable domain, with remaining parts taken from reference TRBV7-9 and TRBJ1-5, reads DTGVSQNPRHKITKRGQNVTFRCDPISEHNRLYWYRQTLGQGPEFLTYFQNEAQLEKSRLLSDRFSAERPKGSFSTLEIQRTEQGDSAMYLCASSSSEGPQHFGDGTRLSIL.

This clonotype was counted a few times. The rearrangement uses TRBV12-3 or TRBV12-4 and TRBJ1-2; TRBD1 agrees at 10 bases. The CDR3 runs to 17 residues. Trimming at V came to 6 bases and at J to 4 bases, leaving 14 bases not matched to a gene. The CDR3 is CASSRTGGRAGVYGYTF. The CDR3 DNA follows: TGTGCCAGCAGCCGGACAGGGGGAAGGGCCGGGGTCTATGGCTACACCTTC.

This clonotype was counted a few times. The V gene is TRBV7-2, the J gene TRBJ1-1, with D perhaps matching TRBD1 (6 bases). V shed 5 bases and J shed 5 bases, with 18 bases lying between them. The CDR3 covers 15 residues. The V gene's germline CDR1 is SGHTA and CDR2 FQGNSA. The CDR3 DNA is TGTGCCAGCAGCGTACTAGGTGGGGGCCTAACTGAAGCTTTCTTT. Its translation: CASSVLGGGLTEAFF.

This chain joins TRBV5-1 and TRBJ2-5; D possibly matches TRBD1 or TRBD2 (5 bases each). Germline assignment: CDR1 SGHRS and CDR2 YFSETQ. Trimming pared 4 bases from V and 5 bases from J, leaving 15 bases between. This CDR3 is built from 14 residues. The CDR3 nucleotides are TGCGCCAGCAGCCCCGGGGCCGAGGGGGAGACCCAGTACTTC. It is translated as CASSPGAEGETQYF.

This clonotype was seen a few times. The rearrangement links TRBV20-1 to TRBJ1-2; perhaps TRBD1 as D (5 bases). The germline V and J ends were trimmed by 7 bases and 0 bases, with 9 bases remaining between them. The germline gives CDR1 DFQATT, CDR2 SNEGSKA (reference sequence). CDR3 length: 12 amino acids. The CDR3 sequence is CSVVRANYGYTF. The CDR3 region has the DNA TGCAGTGTAGTCAGGGCTAACTATGGCTACACCTTC.

This clonotype has just a few counts. The V and J genes are TRBV10-3 and TRBJ1-1, with 8 positions matching TRBD1. J was trimmed by 4 bases and V by 6 bases; bases with no gene match: 7. The CDR3 runs 14 residues. CDR1 and CDR2 (germline): ENHRY, SYGVKD. Written as DNA, the CDR3 is TGTGCCATCAGCTCGACAGGGGCGAGCACTGAAGCTTTCTTT. It yields the protein CAISSTGASTEAFF.

The count of this clonotype is one. V gene TRBV5-1 combines with J gene TRBJ1-5, with D maybe TRBD1 (6 bases). Germline V CDR1 and CDR2: SGHRS, YFSETQ. The CDR3 has 14 residues. Trimming cost V 4 bases and J 3 bases, with 11 bases left between them. Here the CDR3 reads CASSPDSNNQPQHF. CDR3 nucleotide sequence: TGCGCCAGCAGCCCGGACAGTAACAATCAGCCCCAGCATTTT. The full variable domain, its missing parts supplied by reference TRBV5-1 and TRBJ1-5, is KAGVTQTPRYLIKTRGQQVTLSCSPISGHRSVSWYQQTPGQGLQFLFEYFSETQRNKGNFPGRFSGRQFSNSRSEMNVSTLELGDSALYLCASSPDSNNQPQHFGDGTRLSIL.

The chain has TRBV6-5 and TRBJ2-1; 9 bases line up with TRBD2. The CDR3 totals 16 residues. Germline CDR1 MNHEY, CDR2 SVGAGI. Trimming at V came to 3 bases and at J to 9 bases, leaving 12 bases not matched to a gene. CDR3 coding DNA: TGTGCCAGCAGTTATTCAAGCGGGGGGACGTATAGTGAGCAGTTCTTC. Protein sequence: CASSYSSGGTYSEQFF.

This clonotype has a handful of counts. V is TRBV29-1 and J is TRBJ2-3; D gene unclear. In germline, CDR1 is SQVTM, CDR2 ANQGSEA. V gave up 6 bases and J gave up 2 bases, with 12 bases separating them. The CDR3 is 13 residues long. CDR3 loop: CSVGGGFTDTQYF. In DNA, the CDR3 is TGCAGCGTCGGTGGCGGATTCACAGATACGCAGTATTTT.

This clonotype was seen a handful of times. This chain uses TRBV28 with TRBJ1-5, with TRBD1 identical over 7 bases. Trimming removed 7 bases from V and 2 bases from J; junction bases left unmatched: 5. Germline values: CDR1 MDHEN, CDR2 SYDVKM. The CDR3 has 14 residues. CDR3: CASIIGTGNQPQHF. CDR3 in DNA: TGTGCCAGCATAATAGGGACAGGCAATCAGCCCCAGCATTTT.

This chain links TRBV2 with TRBJ2-1; tentatively, D is TRBD2 (5 bases). This CDR3 is built from 12 residues. V lost 4 bases, J lost 8 bases, and 9 bases lay in between. From germline, CDR1 is SNHLY and CDR2 FYNNEI. Here the CDR3 reads CASSVWGDEQFF. The CDR3, as DNA: TGTGCCAGCAGTGTTTGGGGAGATGAGCAGTTCTTC. Combining the CDR3 with reference TRBV2 and TRBJ2-1 gives the whole variable domain EPEVTQTPSHQVTQMGQEVILRCVPISNHLYFYWYRQILGQKVEFLVSFYNNEISEKSEIFDDQFSVERPDGSNFTLKIRSTKLEDSAMYFCASSVWGDEQFFGPGTRLTVL.

This clonotype occurred a few times. J is TRBJ1-3 and V is TRBV7-9; D unresolved. In germline, CDR1 is SEHNR, CDR2 FQNEAQ (reference sequence). This CDR3 spans 13 amino acids. Trimming stripped 5 bases from V and 2 bases from J, with 7 bases between. CDR3 residues: CASSRDAGNTIYF. Here the CDR3 DNA reads TGTGCCAGCAGCCGAGATGCTGGAAACACCATATATTTT.

The V gene is TRBV20-1, the J gene TRBJ1-4, with D tentatively TRBD1 (5 bases). Trimming stripped 0 bases from V and 7 bases from J, with 12 bases between. Germline V gene lookup returns CDR1 DFQATT and CDR2 SNEGSKA (reference sequence). The length of the CDR3 is 14 residues. The CDR3 nucleotides read TGCAGTGCTAGAGAGGCGCAGGGAGCTGAAAAACTGTTTTTT. Translation: CSAREAQGAEKLFF.

This clonotype was seen repeatedly, ten times or more. The chain recombines TRBV20-1 with TRBJ2-1; D may be TRBD2 (6 bases). Germline values: CDR1 DFQATT, CDR2 SNEGSKA (reference sequence). This CDR3 has 14 residues. Trimming cost V 5 bases and J 5 bases, with 16 bases left between them. CDR3 region: CSAFSGTRNNEQFF. In DNA, the CDR3 is TGCAGTGCTTTTTCCGGGACTCGCAACAATGAGCAGTTCTTC.